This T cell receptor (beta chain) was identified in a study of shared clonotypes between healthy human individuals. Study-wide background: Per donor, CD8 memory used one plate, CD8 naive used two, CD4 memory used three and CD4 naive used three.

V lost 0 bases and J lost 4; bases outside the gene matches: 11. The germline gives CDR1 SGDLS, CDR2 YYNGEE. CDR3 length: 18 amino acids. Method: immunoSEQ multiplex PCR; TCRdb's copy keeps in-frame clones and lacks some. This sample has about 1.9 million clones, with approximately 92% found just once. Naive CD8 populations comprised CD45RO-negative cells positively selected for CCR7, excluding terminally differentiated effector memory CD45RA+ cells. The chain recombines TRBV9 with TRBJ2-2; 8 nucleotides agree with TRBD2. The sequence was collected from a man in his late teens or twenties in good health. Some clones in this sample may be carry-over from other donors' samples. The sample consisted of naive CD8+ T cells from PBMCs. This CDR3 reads CASSVVSGTSGRTGELFF. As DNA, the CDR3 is TGTGCCAGCAGCGTAGTAAGTGGTACTAGCGGACGCACCGGGGAGCTGTTTTTT.